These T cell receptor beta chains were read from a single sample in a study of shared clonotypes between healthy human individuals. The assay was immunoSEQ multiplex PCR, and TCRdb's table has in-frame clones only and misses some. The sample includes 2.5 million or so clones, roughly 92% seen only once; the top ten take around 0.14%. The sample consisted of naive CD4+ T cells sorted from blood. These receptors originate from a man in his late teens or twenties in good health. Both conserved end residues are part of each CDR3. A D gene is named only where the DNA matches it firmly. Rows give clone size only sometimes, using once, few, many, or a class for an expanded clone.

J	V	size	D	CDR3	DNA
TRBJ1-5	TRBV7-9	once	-	CASSTGSGSNQPQHF	TGTGCCAGCAGCACTGGGTCGGGTAGCAATCAGCCCCAGCATTTT
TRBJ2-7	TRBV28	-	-	CASRQQGVHEQYF	TGTGCCAGCAGACAACAGGGAGTCCACGAGCAGTACTTC
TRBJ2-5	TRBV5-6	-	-	CASSQARETQYF	TGTGCCAGCAGCCAGGCTAGGGAGACCCAGTACTTC
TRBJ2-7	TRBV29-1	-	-	CSVGWYRSYEQYF	TGCAGCGTTGGGTGGTACAGATCCTACGAGCAGTACTTC
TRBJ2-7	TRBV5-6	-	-	CASSRQPWEQYF	TGTGCCAGCAGCCGACAGCCCTGGGAGCAGTACTTC
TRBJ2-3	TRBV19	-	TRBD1	CATDRGKVDTQYF	TGTGCCACGGACAGGGGGAAAGTAGATACGCAGTATTTT
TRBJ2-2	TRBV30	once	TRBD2	CAWSVRGGAAGELFF	TGTGCCTGGAGTGTACGGGGGGGCGCCGCCGGGGAGCTGTTTTTT
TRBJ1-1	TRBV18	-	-	CASSPAGALNTEAFF	TGTGCCAGCTCACCGGCGGGGGCGTTGAACACTGAAGCTTTCTTT
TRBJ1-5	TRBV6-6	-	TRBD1	CASSGTGNQPQHF	TGTGCCAGCAGCGGGACAGGCAATCAGCCCCAGCATTTT
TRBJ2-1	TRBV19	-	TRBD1	CASSTGQGVINEQFF	TGTGCCAGTAGTACGGGACAGGGGGTGATCAATGAGCAGTTCTTC
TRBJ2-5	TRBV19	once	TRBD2	CASSITSGRKETQYF	TGTGCCAGTAGTATAACTAGCGGGAGAAAAGAGACCCAGTACTTC
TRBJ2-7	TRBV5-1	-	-	CASSLLLDSRRPYEQYF	TGCGCCAGCAGCTTGCTTCTGGACTCTCGGAGGCCCTACGAGCAGTACTTC
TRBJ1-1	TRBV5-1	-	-	CASTTGMNTEAFF	TGCGCCAGCACAACGGGCATGAACACTGAAGCTTTCTTT
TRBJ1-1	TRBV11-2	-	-	CASSLDGATNEAFF	TGTGCCAGCAGCTTAGATGGAGCAACTAATGAAGCTTTCTTT
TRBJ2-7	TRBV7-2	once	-	CASSLALGTYEQYF	TGTGCCAGCAGCTTAGCGCTAGGGACCTACGAGCAGTACTTC
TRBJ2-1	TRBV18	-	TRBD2	CASSPAPFSGGSYNEQFF	TGTGCCAGCTCACCTGCCCCGTTTAGCGGGGGCTCATACAATGAGCAGTTCTTC
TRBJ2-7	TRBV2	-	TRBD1	CASSGQGGNEQYF	TGTGCCAGCAGTGGACAGGGGGGGAACGAGCAGTACTTC
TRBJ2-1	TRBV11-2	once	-	CASSEAYNEQFF	TGTGCCAGCTCGGAGGCCTACAATGAGCAGTTCTTC
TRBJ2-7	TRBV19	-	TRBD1	CASSTGGSAYEQYF	TGTGCCAGTTCGACAGGGGGCTCCGCCTACGAGCAGTACTTC
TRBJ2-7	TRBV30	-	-	CAWSRFGGGEQYF	TGTGCCTGGAGTCGGTTTGGGGGCGGCGAGCAGTACTTC
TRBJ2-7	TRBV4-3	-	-	CASSPDRSEYLEQYF	TGCGCCAGCAGCCCAGACAGAAGTGAATACCTCGAGCAGTACTTC
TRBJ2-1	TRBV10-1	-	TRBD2	CASSGLAGVSNEQFF	TGCGCCAGCAGTGGACTAGCGGGAGTCTCCAATGAGCAGTTCTTC
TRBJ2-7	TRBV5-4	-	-	CASSTTASYEQYF	TGTGCCAGCAGCACGACAGCTTCCTACGAGCAGTACTTC
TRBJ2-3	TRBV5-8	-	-	CASSALRKSTDTQYF	TGTGCCAGCAGCGCTCTCAGGAAAAGCACAGATACGCAGTATTTT
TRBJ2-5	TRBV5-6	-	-	CASSLWPQETQYF	TGTGCCAGCAGCTTGTGGCCTCAAGAGACCCAGTACTTC
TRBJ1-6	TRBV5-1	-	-	CASSLEAANSPLHF	TGCGCCAGCAGCTTGGAGGCAGCTAATTCACCCCTCCACTTT
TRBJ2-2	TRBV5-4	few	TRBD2	CASRAGTSGNTGELFF	TGTGCCAGCAGGGCCGGGACTAGCGGAAACACCGGGGAGCTGTTTTTT
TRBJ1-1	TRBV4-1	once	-	CASSPMSQNTEAFF	TGCGCCAGCAGCCCCATGTCCCAGAACACTGAAGCTTTCTTT
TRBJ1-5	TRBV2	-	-	CASSDTAGQPQHF	TGTGCCAGCAGTGATACCGCCGGTCAGCCCCAGCATTTT
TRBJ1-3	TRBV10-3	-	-	CAISEPNTGNTIYF	TGTGCCATCAGTGAGCCGAACACTGGAAACACCATATATTTT
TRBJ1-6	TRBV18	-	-	CASSPGVAFGSPLHF	TGTGCCAGCTCACCTGGGGTGGCCTTTGGTTCACCCCTCCACTTT
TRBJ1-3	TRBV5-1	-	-	CASSLGAGGLSGNTIYF	TGCGCCAGCAGCTTGGGGGCCGGCGGACTCTCTGGAAACACCATATATTTT
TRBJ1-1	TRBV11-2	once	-	CASSPMDTVGGEAFF	TGTGCCAGCAGCCCCATGGACACCGTTGGGGGTGAAGCTTTCTTT